The clone carrying this TCR beta chain was detected a few times. Its antigen remains unidentified. This CDR3 spans 15 amino acids. The junction had 8 bases not matched to a gene; V was cut back by 6 bases and J by 6 bases. Per germline, CDR1 SGHTA and CDR2 FQGTGA. Sequencing used immunoSEQ multiplex PCR; TCRdb keeps in-frame clones, though not all of them. The sample holds thousands of clones, and no clone turns up only once. These data come from a study of T cells after posttransplantation cyclophosphamide. Cyclophosphamide on days +3 and +4 followed busulfan-fludarabine conditioning and a marrow graft. Notes on the study in general: TRB clonality was highly associated with recipient CMV seropositivity and reactivation.

Sequencing was performed on PBMCs, taken after allogeneic stem cell transplant with posttransplant cyclophosphamide. The chain employs TRBV7-3 and TRBJ2-2; 9 bases agree with TRBD1. The sequence was obtained from a male patient aged 55-69 years who received an allogeneic stem cell transplant from a related donor, was CMV-positive, and had no GVHD. Some T cells may possibly be graft donor cells. As DNA, the CDR3 is TGTGCCAGCAGAGCCGGGACAGGGTTGTCCGGGGAGCTGTTTTTT. Translating it yields CASRAGTGLSGELFF.